The 4 T cell receptor beta chains listed next were all sequenced from one sample in a study of T cells in Graves' hyperthyroidism and ophthalmopathy. The investigators amplified TCR beta CDR3 regions from RNA transcripts. A set of HTBI primers served as the primers for a first-round RT-PCR of the TCR CDR3. TCRdb called the multiplex PCR reads again in MiXCR, with one record for every CDR3 protein. The sample has about 130,000 distinct CDR3 sequences, over 20% seen once. The sequenced material came from blood. All receptors come from a woman aged 50 to 60 with Graves' hyperthyroidism that later progressed to Graves' ophthalmopathy.

This clonotype has more than one count but fewer than ten. The chain couples TRBV28 to TRBJ2-3, with 7 bases aligning to TRBD2. In germline, CDR1 is MDHEN, CDR2 SYDVKM. CDR3 length: 14 amino acids. Germline trimming cut 4 bases from V and 6 bases from J; bases unmatched to any gene: 7. The CDR3 bases are TGTGCCAGCAGTTGGACTAGTGGTGCGGATACGCAGTATTTT. It codes for CASSWTSGADTQYF.

About this clonotype: As the CDR3 is not closed by the conserved phenylalanine or tryptophan, this likely results from a read error. The rearrangement joins TRBV7-9 to TRBJ2-5; D might be TRBD2 (6 bases). V was trimmed by 1 base and J by 1 base, leaving 10 bases between them. CDR3 length: 15 residues. In germline, CDR1 is SEHNR, CDR2 FQNEAQ (reference sequence). CDR3 region: CASSLVSSAQETQYL. For the CDR3, the DNA is TGTGCCAGCAGCTTAGTGTCTAGCGCCCAAGAGACCCAGTACCTC.

The chain employs TRBV29-1 and TRBJ1-1, with 7 nucleotides matching TRBD1. V shed 5 bases, J shed 6 bases, and the junction held 6 bases outside the gene matches. Germline-derived CDR1 and CDR2 are SQVTM and ANQGSEA. The CDR3 extends over 12 amino acids. As DNA, the CDR3 is TGCAGCGTTTACAGGGGTTCGGCTGAAGCTTTCTTT. It encodes CSVYRGSAEAFF.

This clonotype was seen ten or more times. The rearrangement links TRBV20-1 to TRBJ2-5, with 10 bases aligning to TRBD2. The germline gives CDR1 DFQATT, CDR2 SNEGSKA (reference sequence). The J segment lost 0 bases and the V segment lost 3 bases, leaving 16 bases of the junction unmatched. The CDR3 contains 19 residues. The CDR3 DNA sequence: TGCAGTGCTAGGCGGATAGGAGGGACTAGCGCCCAATACCAAGAGACCCAGTACTTC. Protein product: CSARRIGGTSAQYQETQYF.